This TCR beta chain was profiled in a study of graft-versus-host responses after intestinal transplantation (dated by TCRdb to the early 2020s). With respect to the entire study: The transplants that recipients got were multivisceral, liver-intestinal, or isolated intestinal. Samples from a few later patients were sequenced in-house on an Illumina MiSeq with MiXCR processing rather than by the commercial service. A peak of at least 4% donor T cells among recipient peripheral blood mononuclear cells was the definition used for donor T cell macrochimerism. The cohort enrolled 20 to 30 intestinal transplant recipients, one of whom was a retransplant, and a few patients without pretransplant specimens were excluded. After intestinal transplantation, graft-versus-host and host-versus-graft alloreactive T cell clones in the graft, circulation and bone marrow were tracked using bulk TCR-beta CDR3 sequencing. Anti-thymocyte globulin induction was given to all recipients, followed by maintenance tacrolimus and steroids for approximately 3 years. Alloreactive clones were identified by sequencing pre-transplant mixed lymphocyte reaction products and comparing them with unstimulated pre-transplant donor and recipient T cells. Study-wide conclusions, independent of this receptor: In patients with donor T cell macrochimerism, the allografts had high GvH to HvG T cell clonal ratios. GvH clones were detected in recipient bone marrow, and some appeared earlier in ileal mucosa or blood, consistent with an intestinal mucosal origin. Conclusions were limited by the relatively low number and heterogeneity of intestinal transplant patients. Early after transplant, declines in HvG clones were associated with peak levels of circulating GvH clones.

The time point label corresponds to: cells obtained before transplantation from donor or recipient. CD3+CD4+ and CD3+CD8+ populations were FACS-sorted from unstimulated pre-transplant donor and recipient cells taken from spleen or lymph nodes. To prepare the library, the immunoSEQ multiplex PCR assay was applied. For most patients, genomic DNA was isolated with the Qiagen DNeasy Blood and Tissue Kit and shipped frozen to Adaptive Biotechnologies for TCR sequencing. For most patients, high-throughput TCR-beta CDR3 sequencing of genomic DNA was performed by Adaptive Biotechnologies. The study's own analysis went as follows. Adaptive's ImmunoSEQ software supplied the TCR sequencing data for 15 to 20 patients, while MiXCR and VDJtools were used to process a few other patients. CD4 versus CD8 sorting errors were corrected by removing sequences found in both subsets at a frequency ratio below 5:1. CDR3 nucleotide sequences shared between donor and recipient were removed because their origin could not be assigned. At least 2-fold expansion over unstimulated cells and a minimum CFSE-low frequency of 0.002% (template counts) or 0.001% (read counts) were required for clones to be classified as alloreactive. Clones were considered mappable if detected in sequenced pre-transplant spleen, lymph node, or MLR CFSE-low populations of the donor or recipient. The cumulative frequency of alloreactive clones was calculated as a percentage of all sequences, weighted by copy number. TCRdb holds this immuneACCESS table with in-frame rearrangements only. Some clones are missing; in checked studies, unresolved V genes explain under half, and the rest has no known cause. The V and J calls and clone size come from that table; D and trimming were worked out from the DNA. Here the sample has 96,000 or so clones; roughly nine tenths occur a single time. The ten largest clones represent roughly 0.15% of the sample.

As concerns this clone: Its recognized antigen is unknown. Base quality data are lacking; no much larger clone is found one base away.

The CDR3 measures 16 amino acids from cysteine to phenylalanine. Only CDR3 DNA remains: 48 bases, in frame from the first base. The germline V end is reduced by 2 bases and the J end by 8 bases; junction bases left unmatched: 12. The CDR1 and CDR2 encoded by the germline V gene are MDHEN and SYDVKM. This sample comprised unstimulated CD4+ T cells sorted from spleen or lymph node cells, obtained before intestinal transplant. The clonotype originates from a human donor who received an intestinal transplant. In this chain, TRBV28 is recombined with TRBJ1-2; 9 central bases correspond to TRBD1. The DNA sequence reads TGTGCCAGCAGTTTACTCGCGGACAGGGGTGGCAAGGGCTACACCTTC. It encodes CASSLLADRGGKGYTF.